The source of this T cell receptor (beta chain) is a study of shared clonotypes between healthy human individuals. Findings and limits, study-wide: Relative to clonotypes present in all four donors, those not shared had lower generation probabilities.

Turning to this clone: The antigen remains undetermined.

This table comes from immunoSEQ multiplex PCR, and its TCRdb copy is limited to in-frame clones, with some not included. The sample has approximately 1,000,000 clones, around 82% seen once. Investigators divided CD4+ cells into CD45RA+ naive and CD45RA-negative memory subsets. The CDR3 is made up of 15 amino acids. Per the germline V gene, CDR1 is SGHTS and CDR2 is YDEGEE. With 4 bases clipped from V and 7 bases from J, the junction kept 11 bases outside the gene matches. The sample consisted of memory CD4+ T cells from PBMCs. Subset reported: CD45RA-negative fraction. The V and J genes are TRBV5-8 and TRBJ2-1; 7 bases line up with TRBD2. The receptor comes from a young man in good health. Some clones in this sample may be carry-over from other donors' samples. The chain's CDR3 is CASSLGLVNGNEQFF. The CDR3 DNA reads as TGTGCCAGCAGCCTAGGACTAGTAAACGGGAATGAGCAGTTCTTC. The variable domain in full, with the rest retrieved from reference TRBV5-8 and TRBJ2-1, is EAGVTQSPTHLIKTRGQQATLRCSPISGHTSVYWYQQALGLGLQFLLWYDEGEERNRGNFPPRFSGRQFPNYSSELNVNALELEDSALYLCASSLGLVNGNEQFFGPGTRLTVL.